Presented here are 25 T cell receptor beta chains from one specimen sequenced in a study of cytomegalovirus exposure and HLA in healthy donors (dated by TCRdb to the late 2010s). Libraries were built with the immunoSEQ multiplex PCR assay. For the multiplex PCR, a mixture combining 60 forward primers for TCR Vbeta segments and 13 reverse primers for TCR Jbeta segments was used. Here the immuneACCESS table is served through TCRdb, limited to in-frame sequences with V and J called. Missing clones are a known gap in these copies; in checked studies unresolved V genes cover under half, and the rest lacks a known reason. For this sample there are 150,000 or so clones; about 74% appear just once. 3% to 4% of the sample comes from the top ten. The specimen was PBMCs. The receptors originated from a woman in her thirties or forties in good health and CMV-seronegative.

The chain combines TRBV2 with TRBJ2-2; D is perhaps TRBD2 (5 bases). CDR1 and CDR2 (germline): SNHLY, FYNNEI. The V gene lost 5 bases and the J gene lost 1 base, with 11 bases spanning the gap. The length of the CDR3 is 15 residues. CDR3 residues: CASSPLGVNTGELFF. The CDR3 DNA reads TGTGCCAGCAGTCCTTTGGGAGTGAACACCGGGGAGCTGTTTTTT.

The rearrangement joins TRBV29-1 to TRBJ2-2; weak D call: TRBD2 (7 bases). The V and J ends lost 7 bases and 5 bases respectively, with 17 bases between them. The CDR3 spans 14 residues. Per the germline V gene, CDR1 is SQVTM and CDR2 is ANQGSEA. The CDR3 DNA reads as TGCAGCGCCAACGCGGGGGCGGGAACCGGGGAGCTGTTTTTT. Protein sequence: CSANAGAGTGELFF.

The genes are TRBV7-9 and TRBJ2-1; D gene uncertain. This CDR3 contains 14 residues. The V end was cut by 6 bases, the J end by 6 bases, with 15 bases between. The germline CDR1 and CDR2 sequences are SEHNR and FQNEAQ (reference sequence). CDR3 nucleotide sequence: TGTGCCAGCAGTTTCACGCGAGGATCCAATGAGCAGTTCTTC. Its protein is CASSFTRGSNEQFF.

The chain couples TRBV5-1 to TRBJ2-3; 11 nucleotides agree with TRBD2. This CDR3 has 17 residues. V lost 3 bases and J lost 0; bases outside the gene matches: 6. Per germline, CDR1 SGHRS and CDR2 YFSETQ. The CDR3 DNA follows: TGCGCCAGCAGCTCGGGACTAGCGGTCTCTAGCACAGATACGCAGTATTTT. Translation gives CASSSGLAVSSTDTQYF.

The rearrangement links TRBV6-1 to TRBJ1-1; D uncertain. Trimming shortened V by 8 bases and J by 5 bases, and 12 bases separated the two germline ends. CDR3 length: 12 amino acids. In germline, CDR1 is MNHNS, CDR2 SASEGT. The CDR3 loop is CASRSERTEAFF. The CDR3 bases are TGTGCCAGCCGGTCTGAACGGACTGAAGCTTTCTTT.

This chain uses TRBV10-3 with TRBJ2-7; 9 bases are a match to TRBD1. V lost 9 bases to trimming and J lost 1 base; unmatched junction nucleotides: 7. The CDR3 loop spans 14 amino acids. Germline-derived CDR1 and CDR2 are ENHRY and SYGVKD. As DNA, the CDR3 is TGTGCCATATCAACCGGGACAGGGTCCTACGAGCAGTACTTC. Translating it yields CAISTGTGSYEQYF.

The genes are TRBV2 and TRBJ1-4, with D possibly TRBD1 on 6 matching bases. Germline-derived CDR1 and CDR2 are SNHLY and FYNNEI. The CDR3 consists of 13 residues. V lost 3 bases to trimming and J lost 8 bases, with 10 bases between them. The CDR3 is CASSERTAEKLFF. CDR3 bases: TGTGCCAGCAGTGAGAGGACAGCAGAAAAACTGTTTTTT.

V is TRBV9 and J is TRBJ1-1, with D unresolved. Germline CDR1 reads SGDLS; CDR2 reads YYNGEE. This CDR3 region has 15 residues. Trimming cost V 4 bases and J 4 bases, with 17 bases left between them. The CDR3 loop reads CASSPYSGKSTEAFF. The DNA of the CDR3 is TGTGCCAGCAGCCCCTACTCGGGGAAGAGCACTGAAGCTTTCTTT.

The chain joins TRBV18 to TRBJ2-3; TRBD1 matches 9 bases. Germline V gene sequence: CDR1 KGHSH, CDR2 LQKENI. This CDR3 is built from 15 residues. The trim removed 3 bases at V and 3 bases at J, leaving 4 bases unmatched. The CDR3 is CASSPTGGRTDTQYF. The CDR3 nucleotides read TGTGCCAGCTCACCTACAGGGGGCAGAACAGATACGCAGTATTTT.

This clone was observed a single time. This chain connects TRBV5-4 to TRBJ1-2, with 7 bases lining up with TRBD1. Germline loops: CDR1 SGHNT, CDR2 YYREEE (reference sequence). J gave up 5 bases and V 2 bases, and 6 bases lay outside the gene matches. CDR3 length: 14 amino acids. In nucleotides, the CDR3 is TGTGCCAGCAGCTTTCAGGACAGGCGTTATGGCTACACCTTC. This gives the protein CASSFQDRRYGYTF.

The V call is TRBV11-3, the J call TRBJ1-1, with a tentative D call TRBD1 (5 bases). Germline CDR1 is SGHNT and CDR2 is YENEEA. The CDR3 covers 12 residues. The V and J ends lost 3 bases and 7 bases respectively, with 9 bases between them. In DNA, the CDR3 is TGTGCCAGCAGCTTTATTACAGGTGAAGCTTTCTTT. Translation: CASSFITGEAFF.

V gene TRBV25-1 combines with J gene TRBJ1-4; 7 bases align to TRBD1. Germline CDR1 is MGHDK and CDR2 is SYGVNS. Trimming took 5 bases from V and 8 from J; bases not matched to a gene: 11. This CDR3 region has 15 residues. The CDR3: CASSFSGGRDEKLFF. CDR3 DNA sequence: TGTGCCAGCAGTTTCTCAGGGGGTAGGGACGAAAAACTGTTTTTT.

The chain is built from TRBV5-6 and TRBJ1-2; D perhaps matches TRBD1 (6 bases). The CDR3 runs 14 residues. V was trimmed by 6 bases and J by 6 bases, leaving 18 bases between them. Germline assignment: CDR1 SGHDT and CDR2 YYEEEE. CDR3 bases: TGTGCCAGCACCCCACCCGGGACACTTAATGGCTACACCTTC. Translating gives CASTPPGTLNGYTF.

The chain uses TRBV18 and TRBJ1-4, with 8 positions matching TRBD1. This CDR3 region has 16 residues. V was pared by 2 bases and J by 7 bases, with 9 bases of the junction left unmatched. Germline V lookup: CDR1 KGHSH, CDR2 LQKENI. The CDR3, as DNA: TGTGCCAGCTCACCATCAGGCAGGGGGCGCGGTGAAAAACTGTTTTTT. Amino acid sequence: CASSPSGRGRGEKLFF. The variable domain in full, with the rest retrieved from reference TRBV18 and TRBJ1-4, is NAGVMQNPRHLVRRRGQEARLRCSPMKGHSHVYWYRQLPEEGLKFMVYLQKENIIDESGMPKERFSAEFPKEGPSILRIQQVVRGDSAAYFCASSPSGRGRGEKLFFGSGTQLSVL.

The chain has TRBV19 and TRBJ1-5; the D gene is possibly TRBD1 (5 bases). CDR3 length: 16 residues. V gave up 5 bases and J gave up 0 bases, with 14 bases separating them. Per the germline V gene, CDR1 is LNHDA and CDR2 is SQIVND (reference sequence). CDR3 nucleotides: TGTGCCAGTAGTGCGACAGCTTCTTATAGCAATCAGCCCCAGCATTTT. Protein: CASSATASYSNQPQHF.

V and J are TRBV7-8 and TRBJ1-5; D remains unclear. This CDR3 spans 12 amino acids. Germline V lookup: CDR1 SGHVS, CDR2 FQNEAQ. V was pared by 1 base and J by 9 bases, with 7 bases between. The CDR3: CASSLGTGPQHF. The CDR3, as DNA: TGTGCCAGCAGCTTAGGAACGGGGCCCCAGCATTTT.

The CDR3 region is CASRAQGGQPQHF. CDR3 bases: TGTGCGAGCCGAGCCCAGGGTGGTCAGCCCCAGCATTTT. The chain recombines TRBV6-1 with TRBJ1-5; tentative D call: TRBD1 (5 bases). Per germline, CDR1 MNHNS and CDR2 SASEGT. This CDR3 is 13 amino acids long.

This chain uses TRBV30 with TRBJ1-1; D gene unclear. Looked up from germline, CDR1 is GTSNPN and CDR2 is SVGIG (reference sequence). The germline V and J ends were trimmed by 0 bases and 0 bases, with 11 bases remaining between them. The CDR3 length is 15 residues. CDR3 sequence: CAWSVPVVVNTEAFF. The CDR3 DNA reads as TGTGCCTGGAGTGTACCGGTAGTAGTGAACACTGAAGCTTTCTTT.

The chain recombines TRBV28 with TRBJ1-6; the match to TRBD1 covers 8 bases. Germline CDR1 reads MDHEN; CDR2 reads SYDVKM. CDR3 length equals 18 residues. Losses at the gene ends were 5 bases for V and 1 base for J; bases not matched to a gene: 10. The CDR3 nucleotides are TGTGCCAGCAGTGCCGCGGCGAGGACAGGGTCCTATAATTCACCCCTCCACTTT. It is translated as CASSAAARTGSYNSPLHF. Looking up the rest from reference TRBV28 and TRBJ1-6 gives the full variable domain: DVKVTQSSRYLVKRTGEKVFLECVQDMDHENMFWYRQDPGLGLRLIYFSYDVKMKEKGDIPEGYSVSREKKERFSLILESASTNQTSMYLCASSAAARTGSYNSPLHFGNGTRLTVT.

V and J are TRBV6-5 and TRBJ1-2; 7 positions agree with TRBD1. The CDR3 loop spans 14 amino acids. Trimming removed 6 bases from V and 4 bases from J; junction bases left unmatched: 8. From germline, CDR1 is MNHEY and CDR2 SVGAGI. CDR3 sequence reads: CASSRPDRSYGYTF. The CDR3 bases are TGTGCCAGCAGCCGCCCGGACAGGTCCTATGGCTACACCTTC.

V usage is TRBV6-5 and J usage is TRBJ1-4, with 8 bases aligning to TRBD1. The V segment lost 6 bases and the J segment 8 bases; nucleotides outside the gene matches: 8. Germline loops: CDR1 MNHEY, CDR2 SVGAGI. The CDR3 totals 14 residues. The CDR3 bases are TGTGCCAGCAGAGCCGACAGGGGAGTGGAAAAACTGTTTTTT. Encoded protein: CASRADRGVEKLFF.

The rearrangement links TRBV6-1 to TRBJ2-1, with TRBD1 matching 10 bases. The trim removed 10 bases at V and 7 bases at J, leaving 10 bases unmatched. Germline lookup yields CDR1 MNHNS and CDR2 SASEGT. This CDR3 has 14 amino acids. The CDR3 loop is CATNDRGHGNEQFF. CDR3 DNA sequence: TGTGCCACAAACGACAGGGGGCACGGGAATGAGCAGTTCTTC.

V is TRBV5-1 and J is TRBJ2-1, with D perhaps matching TRBD2 (5 bases). Germline loops: CDR1 SGHRS, CDR2 YFSETQ. The CDR3 is made up of 15 amino acids. V gave up 5 bases and J gave up 1 base, with 13 bases separating them. The CDR3 here is CASRSIGGSYNEQFF. In DNA form, the CDR3 reads TGCGCCAGCAGATCCATTGGCGGGTCCTACAATGAGCAGTTCTTC.

J is TRBJ2-5 and V is TRBV5-1; D is uncertain. Germline V gene lookup returns CDR1 SGHRS and CDR2 YFSETQ. V lost 1 base to trimming and J lost 3 bases, with 10 bases between them. The CDR3 has 14 amino acids. The CDR3 bases are TGCGCCAGCAGCTTGATGGCAACTAAAGAGACCCAGTACTTC. Its protein is CASSLMATKETQYF.

This clone appeared a single time. V gene TRBV6-1 combines with J gene TRBJ2-2, with TRBD1 identical over 7 bases. V was clipped by 6 bases and J by 8 bases; unmatched bases: 9. CDR3 size: 14 residues. Germline V lookup: CDR1 MNHNS, CDR2 SASEGT. This CDR3 is CASSLGQVLGELFF. CDR3 DNA: TGTGCCAGCAGCCTAGGACAGGTCCTAGGGGAGCTGTTTTTT.